A single sample gave rise to the 24 T cell receptor beta chains below, sequenced in a study of technical replicates of blood from four donors. The method was immunoSEQ multiplex PCR; TCRdb's version includes in-frame clones alone and lacks a portion of them. The table has 75,000 to 90,000 clones, approximately 95% seen once. Sequencing was performed on T cells isolated from PBMCs. These receptors were collected from a human donor in good health.

This clone was seen more than once but under ten times. The chain has TRBV30 and TRBJ1-3; no clear D. Germline V CDR1 and CDR2: GTSNPN, SVGIG (reference sequence). The CDR3 consists of 12 residues. Trimming pared 2 bases from V and 9 bases from J, leaving 11 bases between. The CDR3 protein is CAWSLSQSTIYF. As DNA, the CDR3 is TGTGCCTGGAGTCTCTCACAGAGCACCATATATTTT.

The chain employs TRBV29-1 and TRBJ2-1; 8 nucleotides line up with TRBD2. With V trimmed by 3 bases and J by 3 bases, 10 bases remained unmatched. The CDR3 has 16 residues. The germline V gene has CDR1 SQVTM and CDR2 ANQGSEA. The CDR3 coding sequence is TGCAGCGTTGAGCCACTCTCTAGCGGGTACTACAATGAGCAGTTCTTC. It is translated as CSVEPLSSGYYNEQFF.

The chain uses TRBV18 and TRBJ2-7; TRBD1 aligns across 11 bases. CDR1 and CDR2 (germline): KGHSH, LQKENI. Trimming cost V 4 bases and J 7 bases; bases outside gene matches: 6. This CDR3 has 14 amino acids. This CDR3 is CASSLRDRGVEQYF. The CDR3 DNA sequence: TGTGCCAGCTCACTCCGGGACAGGGGGGTTGAGCAGTACTTC.

This chain connects TRBV14 to TRBJ2-5, with 9 bases identical to TRBD1. CDR3 length: 15 residues. Germline V gene data show CDR1 as SGHDN and CDR2 as FVKESK. Trimming took 1 base from V and 7 from J; bases not matched to a gene: 7. In nucleotides, the CDR3 is TGTGCCAGCAGCCAAGTGGGACAGGGACAGGGGACCCAGTACTTC. Residues: CASSQVGQGQGTQYF.

The V call is TRBV13, the J call TRBJ2-7; 8 bases agree with TRBD1. Germline-derived CDR1 and CDR2 are PRHDT and FYEKMQ (reference sequence). There are 19 residues in the CDR3. V was pared by 5 bases and J by 0 bases, with 18 bases of the junction left unmatched. The CDR3 is CASSPEPGTQGDSSYEQYF. CDR3 in DNA: TGTGCCAGCAGCCCCGAGCCCGGAACACAGGGGGACAGCTCCTACGAGCAGTACTTC.

This rearrangement joins TRBV27 to TRBJ1-5; TRBD1 matches at 7 bases. CDR3 length: 14 amino acids. Per germline, CDR1 MNHEY and CDR2 SMNVEV (reference sequence). Trimming removed 2 bases from V and 5 bases from J; junction bases left unmatched: 3. In DNA form, the CDR3 reads TGTGCCAGCAGTTTAGCAGGGGGATATCAGCCCCAGCATTTT. Protein sequence: CASSLAGGYQPQHF.

V and J are TRBV29-1 and TRBJ2-7; D gene unclear. V dropped 0 bases and J dropped 0 bases, with 9 bases sitting between them. The length of the CDR3 is 14 residues. Per germline, CDR1 SQVTM and CDR2 ANQGSEA. In DNA, the CDR3 is TGCAGCGTTGAAGATGTCGACACCTCCTACGAGCAGTACTTC. Protein sequence: CSVEDVDTSYEQYF.

The gene calls are TRBV2 and TRBJ1-1, with 7 bases that match TRBD1. CDR1 and CDR2 from the germline V gene are SNHLY and FYNNEI. V lost 6 bases, J lost 1 base, and 5 bases stayed unmatched. The CDR3 covers 14 residues. This CDR3 is CASSLGQPNTEAFF. CDR3 nucleotides: TGTGCCAGCAGCCTGGGACAGCCGAACACTGAAGCTTTCTTT.

This clone was picked up one time. The chain is built from TRBV27 and TRBJ1-1; possible D gene TRBD1, 5 bases. The CDR3 consists of 15 residues. CDR1 is MNHEY, CDR2 SMNVEV, per germline (reference sequence). Trimming took 5 bases from V and 4 from J, leaving 17 bases between them. CDR3: CASSRELGPGTEAFF. CDR3 DNA sequence: TGTGCCAGCAGTAGGGAATTGGGGCCGGGCACTGAAGCTTTCTTT.

This sequence joins TRBV5-4 and TRBJ2-1, with 12 bases identical to TRBD2. The CDR3 spans 17 residues. CDR1 SGHNT and CDR2 YYREEE come from the germline V gene (reference sequence). Germline trimming cut 4 bases from V and 8 bases from J; bases unmatched to any gene: 13. CDR3 in amino acids: CASSPRSSGRATDEQFF. The CDR3 region has the DNA TGTGCCAGCAGCCCCCGGTCTAGCGGGAGGGCCACCGATGAGCAGTTCTTC.

The chain employs TRBV2 and TRBJ2-1; TRBD2 matches at 10 bases. J lost 6 bases, V lost 7 bases, and 9 bases had no gene match. The CDR3 has 15 residues. Germline values: CDR1 SNHLY, CDR2 FYNNEI. The CDR3 sequence: CASIERLAGVNEQFF. The CDR3 DNA reads TGTGCCAGCATAGAGCGGCTAGCGGGGGTCAATGAGCAGTTCTTC.

The rearrangement joins TRBV6-5 to TRBJ2-1; 7 bases fit TRBD2. CDR1 is MNHEY, CDR2 SVGAGI, per germline. CDR3 length: 11 amino acids. V lost 5 bases to trimming and J lost 15 bases; unmatched junction nucleotides: 7. The CDR3 here is CASSLGLEWFF. In DNA form, the CDR3 reads TGTGCCAGCAGTCTAGGACTAGAGTGGTTCTTC.

The CDR3 nucleotides read TGTGCCAGCAGTTACTACGGGACAAGGATGGCTGAAGCTTTCTTT. As protein: CASSYYGTRMAEAFF. This chain uses TRBV6-5 with TRBJ1-1; D might be TRBD1 (6 bases). Germline V gives CDR1 MNHEY, CDR2 SVGAGI. The V end was cut by 1 base, the J end by 6 bases, with 15 bases between. This CDR3 is built from 15 residues.

This clone was seen a single time. The V gene is TRBV7-9, the J gene TRBJ2-7; 10 nucleotides align to TRBD2. CDR1 is SEHNR and CDR2 is FQNEAQ in the germline V gene (reference sequence). The V and J ends lost 0 bases and 4 bases, in that order; junction bases with no gene match: 6. The CDR3 runs 16 residues. The chain's CDR3 is CASSLARTSGIYEQYF. The CDR3 DNA is TGTGCCAGCAGCTTAGCGCGAACTAGCGGGATATACGAGCAGTACTTC.

V gene TRBV13 combines with J gene TRBJ2-7; the D gene is possibly TRBD1 (5 bases). The V gene's germline CDR1 is PRHDT and CDR2 FYEKMQ (reference sequence). V gave up 3 bases and J gave up 3 bases, with 15 bases separating them. This CDR3 contains 15 residues. CDR3 coding DNA: TGTGCCAGCAGCTTTCTCACAGGAGAGAGCTACGAGCAGTACTTC. Translation: CASSFLTGESYEQYF.

J is TRBJ2-2 and V is TRBV7-7; 7 nucleotides align to TRBD1. The CDR3 is made up of 15 amino acids. Germline trimming cut 3 bases from V and 6 bases from J; bases unmatched to any gene: 7. CDR1 and CDR2 from the germline V gene are SSHAT and FNYEAQ (reference sequence). DNA for the CDR3: TGTGCCAGCAGCTTCGAGACAGGGATAGCCGGGGAGCTGTTTTTT. It codes for CASSFETGIAGELFF.

V gene TRBV6-5 combines with J gene TRBJ2-1; D gene unclear. The ends were cut back, 0 bases at V and 2 bases at J, with 8 bases in the middle. The germline gives CDR1 MNHEY, CDR2 SVGAGI. CDR3 size: 15 residues. This CDR3 is CASSYSRGAYNEQFF. CDR3 DNA: TGTGCCAGCAGTTACTCCCGAGGTGCCTACAATGAGCAGTTCTTC.

V and J are TRBV7-3 and TRBJ2-3; D not certain. Germline loops: CDR1 SGHTA, CDR2 FQGTGA. The V end was cut by 5 bases, the J end by 4 bases, with 22 bases between. The CDR3 spans 17 residues. In DNA form, the CDR3 reads TGTGCCAGCAGCCTATCGAGTGGTCAGGTTAAGGCAGATACGCAGTATTTT. Encoded protein: CASSLSSGQVKADTQYF. The whole variable domain, filled in from reference TRBV7-3 and TRBJ2-3, reads GAGVSQTPSNKVTEKGKYVELRCDPISGHTALYWYRQSLGQGPEFLIYFQGTGAADDSGLPNDRFFAVRPEGSVSTLKIQRTERGDSAVYLCASSLSSGQVKADTQYFGPGTRLTVL.

The rearrangement links TRBV30 to TRBJ2-7, with 8 nucleotides matching TRBD2. V lost 1 base and J lost 0; bases outside the gene matches: 11. The CDR3 contains 17 residues. Looked up from germline, CDR1 is GTSNPN and CDR2 is SVGIG (reference sequence). The CDR3 sequence is CAWSDFLERESSYEQYF. The CDR3 DNA reads TGTGCCTGGAGTGATTTTCTAGAGCGGGAGAGCTCCTACGAGCAGTACTTC.

The chain has TRBV29-1 and TRBJ1-2; D is unresolved. From germline, CDR1 is SQVTM and CDR2 ANQGSEA. V lost 0 bases and J 4 bases, leaving 6 bases between the germline ends. This CDR3 is built from 12 residues. CDR3 nucleotides: TGCAGCGTTGAAGAATCAGTCTATGGCTACACCTTC. It yields the protein CSVEESVYGYTF.

CDR3 loop: CASSIMEEITGELFF. The CDR3 DNA is TGTGCCAGCAGCATAATGGAGGAGATCACCGGGGAGCTGTTTTTT. The chain links TRBV25-1 to TRBJ2-2, with a tentative D call TRBD2 (5 bases). The ends were cut back, 6 bases at V and 4 bases at J, with 15 bases in the middle. Germline V lookup: CDR1 MGHDK, CDR2 SYGVNS. The length of the CDR3 is 15 residues.

The chain carries TRBV6-6 and TRBJ1-5; the match to TRBD1 covers 7 bases. The trim removed 3 bases at V and 9 bases at J, leaving 8 bases unmatched. In germline, CDR1 is MNHNY, CDR2 SVGAGI (reference sequence). The CDR3 runs to 14 residues. The CDR3 nucleotides read TGTGCCAGCAGTTATGAAAGGGGGCTTCGGCCCCAGCATTTT. This codes for CASSYERGLRPQHF.

Only one count was recorded for this clone. The rearrangement joins TRBV19 to TRBJ2-3, with 7 nucleotides matching TRBD2. Germline V gene lookup returns CDR1 LNHDA and CDR2 SQIVND (reference sequence). This CDR3 region has 14 residues. V lost 4 bases and J lost 2; bases outside the gene matches: 3. DNA for the CDR3: TGTGCCAGTAGTACCGGGGGGTTCACAGATACGCAGTATTTT. This encodes CASSTGGFTDTQYF.

The genes are TRBV21-1 and TRBJ1-3; the D segment call TRBD1 is taken from the table without a DNA check. TRBV21-1 is listed as a pseudogene. The CDR3 has 14 amino acids. The CDR3 sequence is CAQDREVSGNTIYF. The DNA of the CDR3 is TGTGCCCAGGACAGGGAGGTTTCTGGAAACACCATATATTTT.